The 23 T cell receptor beta chains given below trace back to one sample, sequenced in a study of tumor-infiltrating lymphocytes in primary liver carcinoma. RNA isolated from unsorted whole blood supplied the blood RNA, with germline DNA also extracted. Reverse transcription of approximately 520 ng total RNA with a constant-region primer produced TCR beta cDNA. Each TCR beta library was derived from three nested multiplex PCR rounds that employed slightly modified ARM-PCR. In the first two PCR rounds, TRBV1-TRBV30 forward primers were paired with a C-beta reverse primer, and each round lasted around 10 cycles. Via MiXCR, TCRdb re-called the multiplex PCR reads, giving one row per CDR3 protein. The sample records almost 200,000 distinct CDR3 sequences, roughly two thirds being singletons. The sample consisted of peripheral blood. The receptors come from a woman in her fifties or sixties with primary liver carcinoma and hepatitis B virus infection.

V usage is TRBV7-6 and J usage is TRBJ2-5, with 7 positions matching TRBD1. With V trimmed by 1 base and J by 6 bases, 5 bases remained unmatched. The CDR3 contains 14 residues. CDR1 SGHVS and CDR2 FNYEAQ come from the germline V gene. The CDR3 coding sequence is TGTGCCAGCAGCTTAGGAGGGGGCAATCAGACCCAGTACTTC. Protein product: CASSLGGGNQTQYF.

About this clonotype: An end of the junction does not agree with germline; a read error may underlie this. The chain combines TRBV5-4 with TRBJ1-2; the D gene is possibly TRBD1 (5 bases). Per germline, CDR1 SGHNT and CDR2 YYREEE (reference sequence). The CDR3 has 14 amino acids. CDR3 region: CASSQSTSTRGHSF. The CDR3 region has the DNA TGTGCCAGTAGCCAATCGACGAGCACGCGGGGCCACAGCTTC. Supplemented by reference TRBV5-4 and TRBJ1-2, the full variable domain reads ETGVTQSPTHLIKTRGQQVTLRCSSQSGHNTVSWYQQALGQGPQFIFQYYREEENGRGNFPPRFSGLQFPNYSSELNVNALELDDSALYLCASSQSTSTRGHSFGSGTRLTVV.

This clonotype has at least ten counts. The rearrangement joins TRBV29-1 to TRBJ1-1, with D possibly matching TRBD1 (6 bases). Germline loops: CDR1 SQVTM, CDR2 ANQGSEA. V dropped 5 bases and J dropped 1 base, with 11 bases sitting between them. The length of the CDR3 is 13 residues. The CDR3 loop is CSVSATGNTEAFF. The CDR3, as DNA: TGCAGCGTTTCGGCGACAGGGAACACTGAAGCTTTCTTT.

This clonotype was recorded at least ten times. V gene TRBV6-1 combines with J gene TRBJ1-5; no definite D call. CDR3 length equals 12 residues. Per germline, CDR1 MNHNS and CDR2 SASEGT. V lost 8 bases and J lost 2, with 7 bases in between. CDR3 nucleotide sequence: TGTGCCAGCGTGGTAGGCAATCAGCCCCAGCATTTT. Translation gives CASVVGNQPQHF.

Details on this clonotype: Being one base from a much bigger clone, this may be a read error. The chain uses TRBV6-2 or TRBV6-3 and TRBJ1-1; TRBD1 might be the D (5 bases). CDR3 size: 12 residues. From germline, CDR1 is MNHEY and CDR2 SVGEGT. The CDR3 sequence is CASTSGTARALF. In DNA form, the CDR3 reads TGTGCCAGCACTTCGGGGACCGCGAGGGCTCTCTTT.

The CDR3 region has the DNA TGTGCCAGCAGCCAAGTAACTGGGGCAGGAGGCTACACCTTC. As protein: CASSQVTGAGGYTF. The V and J genes are TRBV6-5 and TRBJ1-2; D might be TRBD1 (5 bases). Trimming stripped 6 bases from V and 8 bases from J, with 19 bases between. The CDR3 has 14 amino acids. Germline V gene sequence: CDR1 MNHEY, CDR2 SVGAGI.

This chain joins TRBV5-1 and TRBJ2-7, with D unresolved. This CDR3 spans 13 amino acids. In germline, CDR1 is SGHRS, CDR2 YFSETQ. Trimming removed 3 bases at V and 4 bases at J, with 11 bases between. CDR3 loop: CASSSGGGYEQYF. CDR3 DNA: TGCGCCAGCAGCTCGGGCGGTGGATACGAGCAGTACTTC.

With regard to this clonotype: The junction differs from germline at one of its ends, possibly a read error. This chain's CDR3 is CASSEIVGKQFF. DNA of the CDR3: TGTGCCAGCAGCGAGATAGTGGGTAAGCAGTTCTTT. The chain combines TRBV11-1 with TRBJ2-1; D not resolved. The CDR3 consists of 12 residues. From germline, CDR1 is SGHAT and CDR2 FQDESV (reference sequence).

To note about this clonotype: A much larger clone differs by one base, so this may be a read error. The chain recombines TRBV12-3 or TRBV12-4 with TRBJ2-2, with TRBD2 matching 13 bases. Trimming cost V 6 bases and J 5 bases; bases outside gene matches: 9. The CDR3 has 17 residues. This chain's CDR3 is CASRSTSGRAQTGELFF. The CDR3 region has the DNA TGTGCCAGCAGATCTACTAGCGGGAGGGCCCAGACCGGGGAGCTGTTTTTT.

Ten or more counts support this clonotype. V and J are TRBV6-1 and TRBJ2-1; 8 nucleotides line up with TRBD2. J lost 3 bases, V lost 8 bases, and 9 bases had no gene match. From germline, CDR1 is MNHNS and CDR2 SASEGT. The CDR3 is 15 amino acids. This CDR3 reads CASLPQLAVYNEQFF. CDR3 sequence (DNA): TGTGCCAGCCTCCCTCAACTAGCGGTCTACAATGAGCAGTTCTTC.

As concerns this clonotype: One junction end does not reproduce the germline sequence, and a read error may be involved. The V call is TRBV5-8, the J call TRBJ2-1; D is undetermined. Germline lookup yields CDR1 SGHTS and CDR2 YDEGEE. The CDR3 extends over 15 amino acids. The CDR3 is CTSSLVTHLNNGQFF. CDR3 nucleotide sequence: TGTACCAGCAGCTTGGTGACACATCTCAACAATGGGCAGTTCTTC.

This clonotype appeared once. This may come from a read error, since a much larger clone is one base off. This chain uses TRBV6-1 with TRBJ2-2, with 12 nucleotides matching TRBD2. The germline V gene has CDR1 MNHNS and CDR2 SASEGT. There are 17 residues in the CDR3. CDR3 region: CTSRINRLAGDTGELFF. The CDR3 bases are TGTACCAGCAGGATAAACAGACTAGCGGGAGACACCGGGGAGCTGTTTTTT.

On this clonotype itself: Germline and junction disagree at one end, which may indicate a read error. The V and J genes are TRBV6-5 and TRBJ2-1; no reliable D call. This CDR3 spans 15 amino acids. Germline V lookup: CDR1 MNHEY, CDR2 SVGAGI. CDR3 DNA sequence: TGTGCCAGCAGTCCCACCTACGGCTCCTACAATAAGCAGTTCTTC. Translation: CASSPTYGSYNKQFF.

The sample holds a few counts of this clonotype. V usage is TRBV5-5 and J usage is TRBJ1-1, with D uncertain. CDR3 length equals 14 residues. V shed 3 bases and J shed 4 bases, with 13 bases lying between them. CDR1 and CDR2 (germline): SGHKS, YYEKEE (reference sequence). CDR3 sequence reads: CASSSRPESTEAFF. CDR3 in DNA: TGTGCCAGCAGCTCTCGACCTGAGAGCACTGAAGCTTTCTTT.

The J gene is TRBJ2-3, the V gene TRBV5-1; the D is unclear. Trimming cost V 0 bases and J 4 bases, with 21 bases left between them. Per the germline V gene, CDR1 is SGHRS and CDR2 is YFSETQ. There are 18 residues in the CDR3. This CDR3 is CASSLEGPVEPFPDTQYF. For the CDR3, the DNA is TGCGCCAGCAGCTTGGAAGGGCCCGTCGAGCCTTTTCCAGATACGCAGTATTTT.

The chain has TRBV12-3 or TRBV12-4 and TRBJ2-2, with 13 positions matching TRBD2. The CDR3 sequence is 17 residues long. Trimming cost V 6 bases and J 7 bases; bases outside gene matches: 11. In DNA, the CDR3 is TGTGCCAGCAGGCAACCGGGACTAGCGGGATACAGCGGGGAGCTGTTTTTT. Encoded protein: CASRQPGLAGYSGELFF.

As regards this clonotype: The CDR3 carries no conserved terminal phenylalanine or tryptophan, so it likely arises from a read error. The V call is TRBV11-2, the J call TRBJ2-7; the match to TRBD2 covers 8 bases. V dropped 0 bases and J dropped 0; count of bases not matched to a gene: 7. The CDR3 runs to 17 residues. CDR1 is SGHAT, CDR2 FQNNGV, per germline. Written as DNA, the CDR3 is TGTGCCAGCAGCTTAGATCGGGGGGGGCGGTTCTCCTACGAGCAGTACTTA. It encodes CASSLDRGGRFSYEQYL.

In the case of this clonotype: A much larger clone is a single base away; this may be a read error. The chain combines TRBV6-5 with TRBJ1-2; 9 bases agree with TRBD1. J lost 4 bases, V lost 0 bases, and 6 bases had no gene match. Germline V gene sequence: CDR1 MNHEY, CDR2 SVGAGI. The CDR3 totals 16 residues. The CDR3: CASSYSGQGMGYGYTF. The CDR3 DNA is TGTGCCAGCAGTTACTCAGGACAGGGGATGGGCTATGGCTACACCTTC.

In the case of this clonotype: This CDR3 is missing its conserved last phenylalanine or tryptophan, likely due to a read error. As DNA, the CDR3 is TGTGCCAGCAGCTCAGGACTAGAAGGGACAGATACGCAGTATTAT. It codes for CASSSGLEGTDTQYY. The genes are TRBV11-2 and TRBJ2-3; TRBD2 matches at 7 bases. This CDR3 contains 15 residues. Unmatched junction bases numbered 7, after V lost 4 bases and J lost 3 bases. Germline lookup yields CDR1 SGHAT and CDR2 FQNNGV.

Concerning this clonotype: Because the CDR3 is missing its conserved closing phenylalanine or tryptophan, this is likely a read error. The chain employs TRBV29-1 and TRBJ1-1; 7 bases are shared with TRBD1. This CDR3 contains 13 residues. The junction had 12 bases not matched to a gene; V was cut back by 3 bases and J by 11 bases. Germline-derived CDR1 and CDR2 are SQVTM and ANQGSEA. This CDR3 is CSVERSTGIEAFL. CDR3 DNA: TGCAGCGTTGAGAGGTCGACAGGGATTGAGGCTTTCTTA.

As concerns this clonotype: The conserved phenylalanine or tryptophan normally closing the CDR3 is absent here, so this likely arose from a read error. The chain is built from TRBV6-2 or TRBV6-3 and TRBJ2-2, with D unclear. This CDR3 is built from 14 residues. V dropped 4 bases and J dropped 7 bases, with 13 bases sitting between them. Germline CDR1 reads MNHEY; CDR2 reads SVGEGT. This CDR3 reads CASSFSPSIGELFL. CDR3 nucleotide sequence: TGTGCCAGCAGTTTTAGCCCCAGCATCGGGGAGCTGTTTCTT.

Of note for this clonotype: This sequence may be a read error, since a much larger clone differs from it by one base. J is TRBJ1-1 and V is TRBV6-6; perhaps TRBD1 as D (6 bases). V was trimmed by 6 bases and J by 0 bases, leaving 17 bases between them. This CDR3 is 16 amino acids long. The germline CDR1 and CDR2 sequences are MNHNY and SVGAGI (reference sequence). This CDR3 reads CASRPGRGWLNTEAFF. The CDR3 region has the DNA TGTGCCAGCAGGCCAGGGAGGGGGTGGTTGAACACTGAAGCTTTCTTT.

By share of the sample, this clonotype is medium-sized. The chain couples TRBV29-1 to TRBJ2-5, with D possibly being TRBD1 or TRBD2 (5 bases each). Trimming pared 3 bases from V and 3 bases from J, leaving 8 bases between. CDR1 and CDR2 (germline): SQVTM, ANQGSEA. The length of the CDR3 is 12 residues. CDR3 DNA: TGCAGCGTTGATAGAGGGGAAGAGACCCAGTACTTC. Its translation: CSVDRGEETQYF. The full variable domain, completed using reference TRBV29-1 and TRBJ2-5, is SAVISQKPSRDICQRGTSLTIQCQVDSQVTMMFWYRQQPGQSLTLIATANQGSEATYESGFVIDKFPISRPNLTFSTLTVSNMSPEDSSIYLCSVDRGEETQYFGPGTRLLVL.